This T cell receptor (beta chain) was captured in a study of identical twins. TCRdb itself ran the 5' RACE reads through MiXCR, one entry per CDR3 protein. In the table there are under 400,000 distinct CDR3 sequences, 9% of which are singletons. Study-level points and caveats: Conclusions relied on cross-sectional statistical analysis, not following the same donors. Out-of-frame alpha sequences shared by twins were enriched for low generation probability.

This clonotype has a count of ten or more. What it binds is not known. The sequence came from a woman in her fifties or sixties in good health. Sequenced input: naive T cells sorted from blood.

The CDR3 nucleotides read TGTGCCAGCAGTTCTCGCCCGGGGACAGGGGCCTACGAGCAGTACTTC. Its protein product is CASSSRPGTGAYEQYF. The genes are TRBV27 and TRBJ2-7; the match to TRBD1 covers 10 bases. The germline V gene encodes CDR1 MNHEY and CDR2 SMNVEV (reference sequence). V lost 4 bases to trimming and J lost 2 bases; unmatched junction nucleotides: 8. CDR3 length equals 16 residues.